The entry below gives a single T cell receptor beta chain sequence along with its context. Its antigen is not identified. CDR3 length: 15 residues. The germline V gene encodes CDR1 LGHNA and CDR2 YNFKEQ. V was cut by 0 bases and J by 0 bases, with 8 bases left in between. Treatment reported: roughly 19 received Ad26.COV2.S at low or high dose, single or two shots; 5 received placebo; per-sample allocation not given. Following the first vaccine or placebo injection, samples were taken on day 63. Clones were read by immunoSEQ multiplex PCR, and TCRdb kept only the in-frame ones, dropping some. Of around 400,000 clones listed, 75% to 90% are singletons. This sample is part of a study of Ad26.COV2.S vaccination and SARS-CoV-2 variants. Study observations and caveats: Vaccine recipients had higher spike-specific TCR breadth than placebo recipients.

J is TRBJ1-1 and V is TRBV4-2, with D perhaps matching TRBD1 (5 bases). Sequencing used peripheral blood, obtained in a trial of Ad26.COV2.S vaccine versus placebo. This TCR derives from a person between 18 and 65 years old who received the Ad26.COV2.S COVID-19 vaccine or a placebo. The CDR3 loop reads CASSQEDRMNTEAFF. Written as DNA, the CDR3 is TGTGCCAGCAGCCAAGAAGACAGAATGAACACTGAAGCTTTCTTT.